Sequencing of this T cell receptor beta chain was carried out in a study of shared T cell receptors in the human thymus. Per germline, CDR1 KGHSH and CDR2 LQKENI. Trimming removed 4 bases from V and 4 bases from J, with 13 bases in between. This CDR3 is built from 14 residues. Libraries were prepared by immunoSEQ multiplex PCR; TCRdb keeps only in-frame clonotypes and omits some of them. The data contain about 380,000 clones, just under 95% of them singletons. The TCR sequence derives from a human donor. The chain has TRBV18 and TRBJ1-2; D call uncertain. Input material: thymocytes. The CDR3 reads CASSRGVLLYGYTF. CDR3 in DNA: TGTGCCAGCTCACGCGGAGTTCTCCTCTATGGCTACACCTTC. Based on the CDR3 plus reference TRBV18 and TRBJ1-2, the full variable domain is NAGVMQNPRHLVRRRGQEARLRCSPMKGHSHVYWYRQLPEEGLKFMVYLQKENIIDESGMPKERFSAEFPKEGPSILRIQQVVRGDSAAYFCASSRGVLLYGYTFGSGTRLTVV.